Each of the 3 T cell receptor beta chains below was sequenced from the same sample in a study of identical twins. TCRdb itself ran the 5' RACE reads through MiXCR, one entry per CDR3 protein. The sample yields 500,000 to 550,000 distinct CDR3 sequences, 20% to 25% seen once. The sample also formed part of further work on T cells expressing NK-cell markers.

The specimen sequenced was CD4+ T cells sorted from blood. The receptors originated from a woman younger than 30 in good health.

The table lists this clonotype with many counts. The chain has TRBV20-1 and TRBJ2-3; no firm D call. V lost 0 bases and J lost 10, with 8 bases in between. CDR3 size: 11 residues. Germline CDR1 and CDR2: DFQATT and SNEGSKA (reference sequence). This CDR3 reads CSARDYGAQYF. The CDR3 DNA reads as TGCAGTGCTAGAGATTACGGTGCGCAGTATTTT.

This clonotype was detected a few times. J is TRBJ2-4 and V is TRBV5-1, with a tentative D call TRBD2 (5 bases). The CDR3 runs 14 residues. Germline values: CDR1 SGHRS, CDR2 YFSETQ. V lost 1 base and J lost 6, with 11 bases in between. CDR3 sequence (DNA): TGCGCCAGCAGCTTGCGGGATTCGGGAAACATTCAGTACTTC. Its protein is CASSLRDSGNIQYF. Using reference TRBV5-1 and TRBJ2-4 for the parts outside the CDR3, the full variable domain is KAGVTQTPRYLIKTRGQQVTLSCSPISGHRSVSWYQQTPGQGLQFLFEYFSETQRNKGNFPGRFSGRQFSNSRSEMNVSTLELGDSALYLCASSLRDSGNIQYFGAGTRLSVL.

The chain recombines TRBV20-1 with TRBJ2-7, with no clear D. Germline V CDR1 and CDR2: DFQATT, SNEGSKA (reference sequence). The CDR3 is made up of 15 amino acids. With 0 bases removed from V and 6 bases from J, the gap between germline ends came to 18 bases. The CDR3 DNA reads as TGCAGTGCTAGAGATCGACTGACCACTTTTCGCGAGCAGTACTTC. Translating it yields CSARDRLTTFREQYF.